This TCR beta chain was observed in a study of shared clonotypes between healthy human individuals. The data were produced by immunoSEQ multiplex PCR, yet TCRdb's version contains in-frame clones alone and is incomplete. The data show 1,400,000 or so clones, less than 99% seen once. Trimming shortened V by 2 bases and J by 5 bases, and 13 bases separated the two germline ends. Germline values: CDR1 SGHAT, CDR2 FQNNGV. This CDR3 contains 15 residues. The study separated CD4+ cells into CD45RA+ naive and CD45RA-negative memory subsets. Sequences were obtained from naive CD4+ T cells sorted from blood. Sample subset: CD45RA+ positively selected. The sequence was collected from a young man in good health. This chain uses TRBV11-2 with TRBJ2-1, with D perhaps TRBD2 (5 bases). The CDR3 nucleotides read TGTGCCAGCAGCTTAAGGTCGCGGGCCCACAATGAGCAGTTCTTC. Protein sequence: CASSLRSRAHNEQFF.